This T cell receptor beta chain is drawn from a study of cytotoxic CD8 clonotypes in ibrutinib-treated CLL. The assay was immunoSEQ multiplex PCR, and TCRdb's table has in-frame clones only and misses some. The sample has some 140,000 clones, roughly 83% seen once. Per germline, CDR1 MNHEY and CDR2 SMNVEV (reference sequence). The CDR3 spans 18 residues. The ends lost 2 bases at V and 3 bases at J; junction bases unmatched: 15. Sequencing was performed on PBMCs, taken after 12 months of ibrutinib treatment. The chain combines TRBV27 with TRBJ1-1, with 7 positions matching TRBD1. This TCR derives from a human donor with chronic lymphocytic leukemia. The CDR3 region is CASSLRPPRQGGYTEAFF. Written as DNA, the CDR3 is TGTGCCAGCAGTTTAAGGCCGCCCCGACAGGGAGGATACACTGAAGCTTTCTTT.